This entry is about one T cell receptor beta chain. Its antigen remains unidentified. This CDR3 is 14 amino acids long. Trimming removed 5 bases at V and 1 base at J, with 11 bases between. Germline CDR1 and CDR2: SEHNR and FQNEAQ (reference sequence). The entry originates in a study of vaccination and CD4 T cells after COVID-19. Findings of the study overall: Vaccine-specific clones numbering 304 of 307 showed spike mono-reactivity in convalescent patients.

The treatment: approximately 11-day PBMC culture with coronavirus spike peptide pools or control peptides (ViraFEST assay). The Oncomine TCR Beta short-read assay sequenced DNA from cultured CD4+ T cells. One entry per CDR3 protein, called by TCRdb with MiXCR from the PCR reads. Among over 14,000 distinct CDR3 sequences listed, around 60% were seen once. The sequencing input was CD4+ T cells from blood, cultured in vitro. The rearrangement uses TRBV7-9 and TRBJ1-1; weak D call: TRBD1 (6 bases). The sequence derives from a human donor who had recovered from COVID-19. In DNA form, the CDR3 reads TGTGCCAGCAGCGCCACAGGGAGGAACACTGAAGCTTTCTTT. Translation gives CASSATGRNTEAFF.